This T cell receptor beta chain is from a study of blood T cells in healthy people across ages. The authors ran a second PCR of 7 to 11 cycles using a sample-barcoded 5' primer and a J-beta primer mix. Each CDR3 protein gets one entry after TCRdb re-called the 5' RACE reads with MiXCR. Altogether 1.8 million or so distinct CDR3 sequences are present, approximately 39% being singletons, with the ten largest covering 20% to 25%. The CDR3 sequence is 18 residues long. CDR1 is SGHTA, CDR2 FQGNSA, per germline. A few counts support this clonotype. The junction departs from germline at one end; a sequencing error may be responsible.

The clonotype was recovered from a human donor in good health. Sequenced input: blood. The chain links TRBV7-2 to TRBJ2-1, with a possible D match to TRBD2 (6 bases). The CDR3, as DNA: TGTGCCAGCATCTTAGGCCTACTCGGGAGTAACCAAGGCGATGAGCAGTTCTTC. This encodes CASILGLLGSNQGDEQFF. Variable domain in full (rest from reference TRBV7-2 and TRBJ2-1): GAGVSQSPSNKVTEKGKDVELRCDPISGHTALYWYRQSLGQGLEFLIYFQGNSAPDKSGLPSDRFSAERTGGSVSTLTIQRTQQEDSAVYLCASILGLLGSNQGDEQFFGPGTRLTVL.